Following are 14 T cell receptor beta chains from one sample sequenced in a study of OX40 agonist ivuxolimab in advanced cancers. The data were produced by immunoSEQ multiplex PCR, yet TCRdb's version contains in-frame clones alone and is incomplete. This sample has about 76,000 clones, with roughly nine tenths found just once. The sample consisted of CD4+ or CD8+ T cells sorted from blood, taken in a trial of the OX40 agonist ivuxolimab. These TCRs come from an adult with an advanced solid tumor such as melanoma, head and neck, liver or kidney cancer.

The chain combines TRBV27 with TRBJ2-2, with 9 bases fitting TRBD1. This CDR3 is 15 amino acids long. Germline V lookup: CDR1 MNHEY, CDR2 SMNVEV (reference sequence). Trimming took 6 bases from V and 6 from J; bases not matched to a gene: 8. The CDR3 protein is CASRWTGEGSGELFF. The CDR3 region has the DNA TGTGCCAGCAGATGGACAGGGGAAGGTTCCGGGGAGCTGTTTTTT.

V gene TRBV6-1 combines with J gene TRBJ2-1, with D tentatively TRBD1 (6 bases). This CDR3 spans 13 amino acids. Germline-derived CDR1 and CDR2 are MNHNS and SASEGT. Trimming pared 6 bases from V and 8 bases from J, leaving 14 bases between. DNA for the CDR3: TGTGCCAGCAGGGTACCGACAGGTCATGAGCAGTTCTTC. It encodes CASRVPTGHEQFF.

The J gene is TRBJ2-7, the V gene TRBV11-2; perhaps TRBD2 as D (6 bases). This CDR3 has 13 amino acids. Germline V lookup: CDR1 SGHAT, CDR2 FQNNGV. The V end was cut by 5 bases, the J end by 2 bases, with 10 bases between. The CDR3 region is CASSQRGAYEQYF. The CDR3 nucleotides read TGTGCCAGCAGCCAGCGCGGGGCCTACGAGCAGTACTTC.

The rearrangement uses TRBV13 and TRBJ2-2, with 7 bases identical to TRBD1. This CDR3 contains 14 residues. Trimming at V came to 5 bases and at J to 4 bases, leaving 4 bases not matched to a gene. Per germline, CDR1 PRHDT and CDR2 FYEKMQ (reference sequence). CDR3 in DNA: TGTGCCAGCAGCACGGGACAGACCACCGGGGAGCTGTTTTTT. It translates to CASSTGQTTGELFF.

The chain recombines TRBV7-9 with TRBJ2-1; 13 bases line up with TRBD2. This CDR3 has 14 amino acids. Per the germline V gene, CDR1 is SEHNR and CDR2 is FQNEAQ (reference sequence). V lost 4 bases, J lost 6 bases, and 0 bases stayed unmatched. Written as DNA, the CDR3 is TGTGCCAGCAGCTGGACTAGCGGGAGCAATGAGCAGTTCTTC. Protein: CASSWTSGSNEQFF. Combining the CDR3 with reference TRBV7-9 and TRBJ2-1 gives the whole variable domain DTGVSQNPRHKITKRGQNVTFRCDPISEHNRLYWYRQTLGQGPEFLTYFQNEAQLEKSRLLSDRFSAERPKGSFSTLEIQRTEQGDSAMYLCASSWTSGSNEQFFGPGTRLTVL.

As concerns this clone: This sample includes further DNA sequences coding for the same CDR3. The rearrangement joins TRBV9 to TRBJ2-1; possible D gene TRBD2, 6 bases. The CDR3 has 14 amino acids. Germline V gives CDR1 SGDLS, CDR2 YYNGEE. Trimming took 0 bases from V and 4 from J, leaving 8 bases between them. The CDR3 coding sequence is TGTGCCAGCAGCGTAGGGGGAGGATACAATGAGCAGTTCTTC. Translation: CASSVGGGYNEQFF.

The V call is TRBV27, the J call TRBJ1-4, with D maybe TRBD1 (6 bases). The V and J ends lost 7 bases and 8 bases respectively, with 11 bases between them. The germline V gene encodes CDR1 MNHEY and CDR2 SMNVEV (reference sequence). This CDR3 region has 12 residues. The CDR3: CASMGAEEKLFF. The CDR3 DNA is TGTGCCAGCATGGGGGCGGAAGAAAAACTGTTTTTT. The complete variable domain, with remaining parts taken from reference TRBV27 and TRBJ1-4, reads EAQVTQNPRYLITVTGKKLTVTCSQNMNHEYMSWYRQDPGLGLRQIYYSMNVEVTDKGDVPEGYKVSRKEKRNFPLILESPSPNQTSLYFCASMGAEEKLFFGSGTQLSVL.

The V gene is TRBV19, the J gene TRBJ2-7, with 8 bases fitting TRBD1. Germline V gene data show CDR1 as LNHDA and CDR2 as SQIVND (reference sequence). Unmatched junction bases numbered 6, after V lost 3 bases and J lost 2 bases. The length of the CDR3 is 15 residues. The CDR3 DNA reads as TGTGCCAGTAGTATCACCGGGACAGGAGCCTACGAGCAGTACTTC. Translated: CASSITGTGAYEQYF.

This rearrangement joins TRBV27 to TRBJ2-2; 9 bases line up with TRBD2. This CDR3 region has 15 residues. Germline-derived CDR1 and CDR2 are MNHEY and SMNVEV (reference sequence). Trimming at V came to 3 bases and at J to 5 bases, leaving 4 bases not matched to a gene. CDR3 sequence (DNA): TGTGCCAGCAGTTTCTTTGCGGGAGGGACCGGGGAGCTGTTTTTT. Translating gives CASSFFAGGTGELFF.

This chain joins TRBV10-3 and TRBJ2-1; a possible D gene is TRBD1 (6 bases). The V end was cut by 7 bases, the J end by 3 bases, with 10 bases between. The CDR3 extends over 13 amino acids. From germline, CDR1 is ENHRY and CDR2 SYGVKD. The CDR3 nucleotides are TGTGCCATCAAGGGGACACACTACAATGAGCAGTTCTTC. Its translation: CAIKGTHYNEQFF.

DNA of the CDR3: TGTGCCAGCAGCGAAGCTAGCGGGAGCCAGTTCTTC. Residues: CASSEASGSQFF. V and J are TRBV7-9 and TRBJ2-1, with TRBD2 matching over 10 bases. The length of the CDR3 is 12 residues. Germline CDR1 SEHNR, CDR2 FQNEAQ (reference sequence). V shed 5 bases, J shed 13 bases, and the junction held 5 bases outside the gene matches.

This sequence joins TRBV5-1 and TRBJ1-3, with 7 bases lining up with TRBD1. The CDR3 contains 15 residues. CDR1 and CDR2 (germline): SGHRS, YFSETQ. The V gene end was trimmed by 0 bases and the J gene end by 2 bases; junction bases not matched to a gene: 2. The CDR3 nucleotides read TGCGCCAGCAGCTTGGAGACAGGGACTGGAAACACCATATATTTT. Amino acids: CASSLETGTGNTIYF.

V gene TRBV6-1 combines with J gene TRBJ1-2; D not resolved. The germline V gene encodes CDR1 MNHNS and CDR2 SASEGT. V lost 2 bases and J lost 0, with 10 bases in between. This CDR3 comprises 15 residues. The CDR3 here is CASSELLGSNYGYTF. CDR3 sequence (DNA): TGTGCCAGCAGTGAATTGCTGGGATCTAACTATGGCTACACCTTC.

The chain employs TRBV27 and TRBJ2-7; D gene unclear. CDR3 size: 11 residues. The V gene's germline CDR1 is MNHEY and CDR2 SMNVEV (reference sequence). Trimming shortened V by 5 bases and J by 2 bases, and 4 bases separated the two germline ends. CDR3 bases: TGTGCCAGCAGTCTACCCTACGAGCAGTACTTC. It specifies CASSLPYEQYF.